Listed below are T cell receptor beta chains from one sample, sequenced in a study of CXCR3-negative and CXCR3-positive naive CD8 T cells. TCRdb reprocessed the 5' RACE reads and stores each CDR3 protein as one record, lacking DNA. This table lists roughly 63,000 distinct CDR3 sequences. The sample was naive CXCR3+ CD8+ T cells from blood. Receptor source: a human donor in good health. Some clones in this sample may be carry-over from other donors' samples. Each CDR3 is given with its conserved first and last residue.

j_call	v_call	cdr3_aa
TRBJ2-2	TRBV6-4	CASSDSGATGELFF
TRBJ2-1	TRBV29-1	CSVGAGGVMYEQFF
TRBJ1-4	TRBV9	CASSFDREHEKLFF
TRBJ2-3	TRBV20-1	CSASTASGRGSDTQYF
TRBJ2-5	TRBV6-5	CASSYSRQGQETQYF
TRBJ2-7	TRBV10-2	CASRPPGLAGAYEQYF
TRBJ2-7	TRBV5-1	CASSSGTGEIEQYF
TRBJ2-7	TRBV6-2/TRBV6-3	CASSTGRQGPGEQYF
TRBJ1-2	TRBV29-1	CSVTNPGGNYGYTF
TRBJ2-1	TRBV12-3/TRBV12-4	CASSFWEPTLYEQFF
TRBJ1-1	TRBV4-3	CASSQDLRIEAFF
TRBJ2-7	TRBV11-2	CASSPAGQASYEQYF
TRBJ2-2	TRBV5-1	CASSLYRGTRGELFF
TRBJ1-2	TRBV13	CASSLSHSVTNYGYTF
TRBJ2-3	TRBV7-2	CASSLGTVLDTDTQYF
TRBJ1-2	TRBV12-5	CASGSGALGYTF
TRBJ2-7	TRBV27	CASSFLDEQYF
TRBJ2-5	TRBV2	CASSEAGVQETQYF
TRBJ2-7	TRBV7-9	CASSHRDEQYF
TRBJ1-2	TRBV30	CAWTQSYGYTF
TRBJ1-1	TRBV6-5	CASSTGTEAFF
TRBJ2-5	TRBV6-5	CASSDSLRRETQYF
TRBJ1-2	TRBV29-1	CGVVGTDYNYGYTF
TRBJ2-7	TRBV4-1	CASSQERGTYEQYF
TRBJ2-1	TRBV7-2	CASSLIWDEQFF
TRBJ2-1	TRBV7-7	CASSQGPNSYNEQFF
TRBJ2-7	TRBV20-1	CSARRADYEQYF
TRBJ2-1	TRBV19	CASSTGTGEYYNEQFF
TRBJ2-2	TRBV12-3/TRBV12-4	CASRRTGELFF
TRBJ2-7	TRBV7-6	CASSLLVSSYEQYF
TRBJ1-2	TRBV7-9	CASSPGAGSRETF
TRBJ2-2	TRBV7-2	CARPKQENTGELFF
TRBJ1-6	TRBV6-5	CASSYRSRGSPLHF
TRBJ2-1	TRBV29-1	CSVEDLNSYNEQFF
TRBJ2-7	TRBV29-1	CSVEDSSSYEQYF
TRBJ1-4	TRBV7-9	CASRLTPSEKLFF
TRBJ2-1	TRBV29-1	CSVDLDRVNNEQFF
TRBJ2-1	TRBV28	CASRRKLAGGPNEQFF
TRBJ2-7	TRBV7-9	CASSPRPQGINEQYF
TRBJ1-2	TRBV7-9	CASSPRTGRDYGYTF
TRBJ1-2	TRBV6-5	CASSYDGDYGYTF
TRBJ1-1	TRBV11-3	CASSWTEGTEAFF
TRBJ2-1	TRBV30	CAWKVRGGYNEQFF
TRBJ2-3	TRBV11-2	CASSLDVLKDTQYF
TRBJ2-1	TRBV7-9	CASSSNRVRSYNEQFF
TRBJ2-7	TRBV18	CASSPEDIIYEQYF
TRBJ1-5	TRBV28	CASSYSQPQHF
TRBJ2-5	TRBV7-6	CASSSEGVVQPSKGTQYF
TRBJ2-4	TRBV7-9	CASSLRMDENIQYF
TRBJ2-5	TRBV6-1	CASSHDTVRVQETQYF
TRBJ1-6	TRBV7-3	CASSLTGLENSPLHF
TRBJ1-2	TRBV12-3/TRBV12-4	CASSHSVRGYTF